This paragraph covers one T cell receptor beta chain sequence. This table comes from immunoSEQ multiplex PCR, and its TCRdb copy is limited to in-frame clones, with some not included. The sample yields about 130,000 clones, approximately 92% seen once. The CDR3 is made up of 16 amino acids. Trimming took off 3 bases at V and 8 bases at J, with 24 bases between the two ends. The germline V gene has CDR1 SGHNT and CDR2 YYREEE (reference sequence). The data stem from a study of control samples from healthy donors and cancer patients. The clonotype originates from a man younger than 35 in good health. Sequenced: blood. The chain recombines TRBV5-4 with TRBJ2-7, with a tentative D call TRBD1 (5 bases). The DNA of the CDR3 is TGTGCCAGCAGCTCAGGTTTTGGGGCGCGAGGCTCAAAGCAGTACTTC. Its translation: CASSSGFGARGSKQYF.